Reported below is one T cell receptor (beta chain). Its antigen is currently unknown. The study ran its PCR with 60 Vbeta and 13 Jbeta primers. Generated by immunoSEQ multiplex PCR, the TCRdb table keeps only in-frame clones and is missing some. The data hold around 160,000 clones, with over 70% observed a single time. This entry is derived from a study of cytomegalovirus exposure and HLA in healthy donors. Study outcomes and limitations: An analysis that was carried out later associated approximately 17,000 TCR beta sequences with HLA alleles at 0.05 false discovery rate. Donor immune exposure was known only as CMV serostatus.

The V gene's germline CDR1 is SGHTA and CDR2 FQGNSA. The CDR3 spans 15 residues. The V gene end was trimmed by 3 bases and the J gene end by 3 bases; junction bases not matched to a gene: 7. This receptor was identified in a woman between 40 and 55 years old in good health and CMV-seropositive. Sequencing was carried out using PBMCs. This chain uses TRBV7-2 with TRBJ2-7; 8 bases map to TRBD2. The CDR3 here is CASSFSGGGNYEQYF. In nucleotides, the CDR3 is TGTGCCAGCAGCTTTTCGGGCGGGGGGAACTACGAGCAGTACTTC. Variable domain in full (rest from reference TRBV7-2 and TRBJ2-7): GAGVSQSPSNKVTEKGKDVELRCDPISGHTALYWYRQSLGQGLEFLIYFQGNSAPDKSGLPSDRFSAERTGGSVSTLTIQRTQQEDSAVYLCASSFSGGGNYEQYFGPGTRLTVT.